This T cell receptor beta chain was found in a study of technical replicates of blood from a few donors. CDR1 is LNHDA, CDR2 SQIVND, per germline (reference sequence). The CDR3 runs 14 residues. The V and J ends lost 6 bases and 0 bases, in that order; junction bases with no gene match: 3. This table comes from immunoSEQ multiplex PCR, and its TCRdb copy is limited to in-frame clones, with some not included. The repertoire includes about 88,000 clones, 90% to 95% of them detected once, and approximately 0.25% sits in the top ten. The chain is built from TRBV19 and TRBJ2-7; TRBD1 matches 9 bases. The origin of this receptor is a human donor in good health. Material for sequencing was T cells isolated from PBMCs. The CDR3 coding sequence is TGTGCCAGTAGAATGGACAGGGGCTCCTACGAGCAGTACTTC. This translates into CASRMDRGSYEQYF.